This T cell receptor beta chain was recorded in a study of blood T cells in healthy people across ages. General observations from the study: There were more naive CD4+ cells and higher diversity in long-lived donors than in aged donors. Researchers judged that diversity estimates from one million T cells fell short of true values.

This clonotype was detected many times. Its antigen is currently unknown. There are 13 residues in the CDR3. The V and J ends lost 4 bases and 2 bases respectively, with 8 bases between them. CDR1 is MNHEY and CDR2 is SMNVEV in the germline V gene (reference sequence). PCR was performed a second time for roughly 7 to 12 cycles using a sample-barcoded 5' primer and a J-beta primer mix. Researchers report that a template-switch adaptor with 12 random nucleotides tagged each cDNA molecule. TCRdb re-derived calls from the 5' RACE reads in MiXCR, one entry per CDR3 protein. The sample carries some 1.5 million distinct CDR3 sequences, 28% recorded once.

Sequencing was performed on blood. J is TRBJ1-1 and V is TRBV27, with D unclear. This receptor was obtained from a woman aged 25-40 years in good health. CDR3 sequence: CASSSGSNTEAFF. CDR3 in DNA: TGTGCCAGCAGTTCCGGGTCCAACACTGAAGCTTTCTTT.